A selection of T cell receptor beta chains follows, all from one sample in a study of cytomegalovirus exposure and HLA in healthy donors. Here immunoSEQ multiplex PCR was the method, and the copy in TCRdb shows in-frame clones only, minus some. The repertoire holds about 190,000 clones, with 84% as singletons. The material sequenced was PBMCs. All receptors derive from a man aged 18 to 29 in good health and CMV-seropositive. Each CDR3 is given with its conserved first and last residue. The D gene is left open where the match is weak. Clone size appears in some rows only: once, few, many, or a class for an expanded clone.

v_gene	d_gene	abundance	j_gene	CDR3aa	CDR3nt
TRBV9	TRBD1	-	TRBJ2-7	CASSVEDRAIWEQYF	TGTGCCAGCAGCGTAGAGGACAGGGCTATATGGGAGCAGTACTTC
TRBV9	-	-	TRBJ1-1	CASSPTDRSNTEAFF	TGTGCCAGCAGCCCGACGGACAGATCGAACACTGAAGCTTTCTTT
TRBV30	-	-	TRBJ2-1	CAWSPLTSLRYNEQFF	TGTGCCTGGAGCCCCTTAACTAGCCTCCGTTACAATGAGCAGTTCTTC
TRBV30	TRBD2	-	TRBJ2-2	CAWSPKTSVRELFF	TGTGCCTGGAGTCCTAAGACTAGCGTCCGGGAGCTGTTTTTT
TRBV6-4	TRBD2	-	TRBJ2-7	CASSAGTSGYEQYF	TGTGCCAGCAGTGCCGGGACTAGCGGCTACGAGCAGTACTTC
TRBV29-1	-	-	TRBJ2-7	CSVGGVVGYEQYF	TGCAGCGTTGGGGGAGTGGTCGGGTACGAGCAGTACTTC
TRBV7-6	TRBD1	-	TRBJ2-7	CASSTGQGYEQYF	TGTGCCAGCAGCACCGGACAGGGCTACGAGCAGTACTTC
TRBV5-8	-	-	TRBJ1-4	CASSLLGGTNEKLFF	TGTGCCAGCAGCTTGTTGGGGGGGACTAATGAAAAACTGTTTTTT
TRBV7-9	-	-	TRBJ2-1	CASSLESRGGEQFF	TGTGCCAGCAGCTTAGAATCCCGGGGTGGTGAGCAGTTCTTC
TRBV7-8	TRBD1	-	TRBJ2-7	CASSVGAGGNEQYF	TGTGCCAGCAGCGTTGGGGCAGGGGGCAACGAGCAGTACTTC
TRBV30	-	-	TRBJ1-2	CAWSQDYGYTF	TGTGCCTGGAGTCAGGACTATGGCTACACCTTC
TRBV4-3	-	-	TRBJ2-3	CASSQDRGSDTQYF	TGCGCCAGCAGCCAAGATCGCGGCTCAGATACGCAGTATTTT
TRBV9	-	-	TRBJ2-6	CASSVDRAGANVLTF	TGTGCCAGCAGCGTAGACAGGGCTGGGGCCAACGTCCTGACTTTC
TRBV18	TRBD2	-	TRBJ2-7	CASSPGGGERIEQYF	TGTGCCAGCTCACCCGGGGGAGGGGAGAGAATCGAGCAGTACTTC
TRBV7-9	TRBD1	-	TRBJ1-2	CASSKDRVRYGYTF	TGTGCCAGCAGCAAGGACAGGGTGCGCTATGGCTACACCTTC
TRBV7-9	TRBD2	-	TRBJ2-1	CASSLGTSAVYNEQFF	TGTGCCAGCAGCCTAGGGACTAGCGCGGTATACAATGAGCAGTTCTTC
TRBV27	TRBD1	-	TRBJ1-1	CASSPRTGRLAEAFF	TGTGCCAGCAGTCCGAGGACAGGGCGATTAGCTGAAGCTTTCTTT
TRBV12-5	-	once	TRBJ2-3	CASGLQNGRTQYF	TGTGCTAGTGGCTTACAGAATGGGCGAACGCAGTATTTT
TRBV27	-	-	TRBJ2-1	CASSLSRYNEQFF	TGTGCCAGCAGTTTATCCAGATACAATGAGCAGTTCTTC
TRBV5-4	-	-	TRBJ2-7	CASSIAGQSYEQYF	TGTGCCAGCAGCATCGCGGGACAGTCCTACGAGCAGTACTTC
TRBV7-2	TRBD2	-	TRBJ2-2	CASSAVPGLAGVGTGELFF	TGTGCCAGCAGCGCAGTACCGGGACTAGCGGGAGTGGGCACCGGGGAGCTGTTTTTT
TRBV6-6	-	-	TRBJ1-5	CASRSYHPGGNQPQHF	TGTGCCAGCAGGTCCTATCATCCCGGGGGCAATCAGCCCCAGCATTTT
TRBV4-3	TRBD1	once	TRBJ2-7	CASSQVLGGLSSYEQYF	TGCGCCAGCAGCCAAGTCCTAGGGGGCCTTAGCTCCTACGAGCAGTACTTC
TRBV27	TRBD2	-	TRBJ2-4	CASRLAGGHIIQYF	TGTGCCAGCAGACTAGCGGGAGGTCATATCATTCAGTACTTC
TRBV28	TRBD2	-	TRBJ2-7	CASSHPPRELANTYEQYF	TGTGCCAGCAGTCACCCCCCGCGGGAACTAGCGAATACCTACGAGCAGTACTTC
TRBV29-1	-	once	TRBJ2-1	CSVDPGLNNEQFF	TGCAGCGTTGACCCGGGACTCAACAATGAGCAGTTCTTC
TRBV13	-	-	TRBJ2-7	CASKRPQTGSYEQYF	TGTGCCAGCAAGCGTCCCCAGACAGGTTCCTACGAGCAGTACTTC
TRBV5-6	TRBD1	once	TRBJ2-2	CASSWTGSGELFF	TGTGCCAGCAGCTGGACAGGGTCCGGGGAGCTGTTTTTT
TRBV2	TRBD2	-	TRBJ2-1	CASRTSGRYNEQFF	TGTGCCAGCAGGACTAGCGGGAGATATAATGAGCAGTTCTTC
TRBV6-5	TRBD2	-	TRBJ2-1	CASSYVPSGNNEQFF	TGTGCCAGCAGTTACGTCCCTAGCGGGAACAATGAGCAGTTCTTC
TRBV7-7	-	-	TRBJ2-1	CASSPGGKQFF	TGTGCCAGCAGCCCAGGCGGGAAGCAGTTCTTC
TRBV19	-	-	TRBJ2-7	CASSVDRSSYEQYF	TGTGCCAGTAGTGTTGACAGGAGCTCCTACGAGCAGTACTTC
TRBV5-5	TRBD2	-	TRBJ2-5	CASSVTSGGQETQYF	TGTGCCAGCAGCGTCACATCGGGGGGGCAGGAGACCCAGTACTTC
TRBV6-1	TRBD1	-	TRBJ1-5	CASSADRPNQPQHF	TGTGCCAGCAGTGCGGACAGGCCCAATCAGCCCCAGCATTTT
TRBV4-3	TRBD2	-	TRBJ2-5	CASSQSGLAGEETQYF	TGCGCCAGCAGCCAGTCAGGACTAGCGGGAGAAGAGACCCAGTACTTC
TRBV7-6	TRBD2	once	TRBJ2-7	CASSLGGEAYEQYF	TGTGCCAGCAGTCTGGGAGGGGAGGCCTACGAGCAGTACTTC
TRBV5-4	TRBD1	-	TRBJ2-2	CASSSRDRVAGELFF	TGTGCCAGCAGTTCCCGTGACAGGGTCGCCGGGGAGCTGTTTTTT
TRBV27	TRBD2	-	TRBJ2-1	CASSSGRAGVSNEQFF	TGTGCCAGCAGTTCGGGTAGGGCGGGAGTTAGCAATGAGCAGTTCTTC
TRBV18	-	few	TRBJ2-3	CASSPDGDTQYF	TGTGCCAGCTCCCCAGACGGGGATACGCAGTATTTT
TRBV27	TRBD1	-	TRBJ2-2	CASSLRGRNTGELFF	TGTGCCAGCAGCCTAAGGGGGCGCAACACCGGGGAGCTGTTTTTT
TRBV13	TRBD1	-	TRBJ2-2	CASSLFGQANTGELFF	TGTGCCAGCAGCTTATTTGGACAGGCGAACACCGGGGAGCTGTTTTTT
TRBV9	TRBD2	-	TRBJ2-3	CASSVGGAAGGTDTQYF	TGTGCCAGCAGCGTAGGGGGAGCTGCGGGAGGCACAGATACGCAGTATTTT
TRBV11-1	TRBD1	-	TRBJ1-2	CASSLAGTARYGYTF	TGTGCCAGCAGCTTAGCCGGGACAGCCCGCTATGGCTACACCTTC
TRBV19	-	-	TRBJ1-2	CASSYRERGYTF	TGTGCCAGTAGTTACAGGGAGCGGGGCTACACCTTC
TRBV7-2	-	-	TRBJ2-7	CASSLEAGSSYEQYF	TGTGCCAGCAGCTTAGAGGCGGGAAGCTCCTACGAGCAGTACTTC
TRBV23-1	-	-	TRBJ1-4	CASSQSPGTNEKLFF	TGCGCCAGCAGTCAAAGCCCGGGTACTAATGAAAAACTGTTTTTT
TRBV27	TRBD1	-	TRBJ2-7	CASSLYSGQGYEQYF	TGTGCCAGCAGTTTGTATTCGGGACAGGGATACGAGCAGTACTTC
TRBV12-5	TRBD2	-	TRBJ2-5	CASGPNTSVGTQYF	TGTGCTAGTGGTCCGAACACTAGCGTCGGGACCCAGTACTTC
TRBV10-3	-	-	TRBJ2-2	CAISDPTRNTGELFF	TGTGCCATCAGTGACCCGACTCGTAACACCGGGGAGCTGTTTTTT